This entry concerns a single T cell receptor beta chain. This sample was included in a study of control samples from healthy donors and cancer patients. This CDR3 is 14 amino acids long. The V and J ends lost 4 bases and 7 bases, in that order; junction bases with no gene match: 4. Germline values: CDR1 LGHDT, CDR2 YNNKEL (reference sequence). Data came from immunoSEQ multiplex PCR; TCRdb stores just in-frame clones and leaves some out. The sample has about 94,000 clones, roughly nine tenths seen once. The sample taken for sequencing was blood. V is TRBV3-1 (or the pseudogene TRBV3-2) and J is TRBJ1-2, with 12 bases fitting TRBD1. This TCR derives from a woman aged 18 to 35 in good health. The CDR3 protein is CASSPTGQGAGYTF. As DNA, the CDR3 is TGTGCCAGCAGCCCGACGGGACAGGGGGCTGGCTACACCTTC.